This TCR beta chain was profiled in a study of patients and donors after allogeneic stem cell transplantation. TCRdb re-analysed the RT-PCR reads in MiXCR, keeping a single row per CDR3 protein. The table includes about 160,000 distinct CDR3 sequences, about two fifths detected once. Germline-derived CDR1 and CDR2 are MNHEY and SMNVEV (reference sequence). The CDR3 has 15 residues. Trimming removed 7 bases from V and 0 bases from J; junction bases left unmatched: 5. This TCR was sampled from a human donor who was either an allogeneic HSCT recipient or a stem cell or donor lymphocyte infusion donor (not recorded which). It is not recorded whose cells these are; they may come from a transplant donor. Sequenced sample: blood, either unsorted or a sorted T cell fraction (not recorded which). This sequence joins TRBV27 and TRBJ2-3; TRBD2 agrees at 9 bases. CDR3 coding DNA: TGTGCCAGCACGCGGGAGGGGGCTAGCACAGATACGCAGTATTTT. This encodes CASTREGASTDTQYF.